The subject of this entry is one T cell receptor (beta chain). Its antigen is not known. The data originate from a study of cytomegalovirus exposure and HLA in healthy donors. Study-level information: Earlier, 150 million to 200 million T cells were analyzed, and fewer than 120 million unique TCR beta sequences were found among them.

The PCR ran on 60 Vbeta and 13 Jbeta primers. Sequencing was performed with immunoSEQ multiplex PCR; in TCRdb, only in-frame clones are kept and a portion is missing. The data hold approximately 190,000 clones, with about four fifths observed a single time. This CDR3 spans 13 amino acids. Germline V gene data show CDR1 as SGHTA and CDR2 as FQGNSA. The V end was cut by 5 bases, the J end by 8 bases, with 14 bases between. Study results and limitations: The study labeled 180 or so TCR beta chains cytomegalovirus-associated. In an earlier analysis, most TCR beta V segments were productive about 87% or about 30% of the time.

This sequence was found in a woman aged 45-60 years in good health and CMV-seropositive. The sample taken for sequencing was PBMCs. The V gene is TRBV7-2, the J gene TRBJ2-3, with a weak D call TRBD1 (6 bases). CDR3 region: CASSTGSVGTQYF. In DNA, the CDR3 is TGTGCCAGCAGCACAGGGAGCGTAGGTACGCAGTATTTT.